The entry that follows covers one TCR beta chain sequence. The RNA input was about 0.5 to 1 ug, and it was reverse transcribed with random hexamers. One entry per CDR3 protein, called by TCRdb with MiXCR from the immunoSEQ multiplex PCR reads. Among 100,000 to 150,000 distinct CDR3 sequences listed, about 95% were seen once. CD8+ and CD4+ T cells circulating in blood were sequenced for TCR beta. Germline V gives CDR1 LNHNV, CDR2 YYDKDF (reference sequence). The CDR3 runs 16 residues. Trimming removed 5 bases from V and 2 bases from J; junction bases left unmatched: 5. These data are taken from a study of CD8 T cells in Susac syndrome.

Input material: CD4+ T cells from PBMCs. The J gene is TRBJ2-6, the V gene TRBV15, with 8 bases identical to TRBD2. The receptor's source is a human donor in good health. DNA of the CDR3: TGTGCCACCAGCTCCGGGGGGGGAGCTGGGGCCAACGTCCTGACTTTC. Protein: CATSSGGGAGANVLTF.